The present T cell receptor beta chain was sequenced within a study of cytomegalovirus exposure and HLA in healthy donors. Study-level results: Among the sequence variants, a highly shared cluster was likely an artifact of sequencing.

This clone has a handful of counts. Its target is unknown. Vbeta (60) and Jbeta (13) primers were used in the PCR. Assay: immunoSEQ multiplex PCR; the TCRdb copy retains only in-frame clones and omits some. The sample lists approximately 70,000 clones; roughly four fifths were seen once. Per germline, CDR1 SGHTA and CDR2 FQGNSA. The trim removed 3 bases at V and 9 bases at J, leaving 11 bases unmatched. This CDR3 comprises 15 residues. Sequenced material: PBMCs. The origin of this receptor is a man aged 50 to 59 in good health and CMV-seronegative. This sequence joins TRBV7-2 and TRBJ2-7, with 10 bases matching TRBD1. CDR3 amino acids: CASSFWDRGGAGQYF. DNA of the CDR3: TGTGCCAGCAGCTTCTGGGACAGGGGAGGGGCGGGGCAGTACTTC. Combining the CDR3 with reference TRBV7-2 and TRBJ2-7 gives the whole variable domain GAGVSQSPSNKVTEKGKDVELRCDPISGHTALYWYRQSLGQGLEFLIYFQGNSAPDKSGLPSDRFSAERTGGSVSTLTIQRTQQEDSAVYLCASSFWDRGGAGQYFGPGTRLTVT.